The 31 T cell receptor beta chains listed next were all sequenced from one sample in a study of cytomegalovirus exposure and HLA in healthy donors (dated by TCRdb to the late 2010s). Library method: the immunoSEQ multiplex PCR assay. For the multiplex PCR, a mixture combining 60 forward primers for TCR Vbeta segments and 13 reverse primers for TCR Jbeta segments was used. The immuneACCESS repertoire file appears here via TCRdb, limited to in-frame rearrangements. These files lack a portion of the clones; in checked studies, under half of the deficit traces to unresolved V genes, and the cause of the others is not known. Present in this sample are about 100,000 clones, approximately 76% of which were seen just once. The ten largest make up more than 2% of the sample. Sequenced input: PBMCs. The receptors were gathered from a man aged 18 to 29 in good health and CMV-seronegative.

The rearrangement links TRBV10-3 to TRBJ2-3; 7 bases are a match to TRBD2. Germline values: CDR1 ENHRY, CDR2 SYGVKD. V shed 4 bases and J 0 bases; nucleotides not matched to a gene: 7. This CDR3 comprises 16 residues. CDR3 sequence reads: CAISGGGGPSTDTQYF. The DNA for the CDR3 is TGTGCCATCAGTGGGGGGGGAGGGCCGAGCACAGATACGCAGTATTTT.

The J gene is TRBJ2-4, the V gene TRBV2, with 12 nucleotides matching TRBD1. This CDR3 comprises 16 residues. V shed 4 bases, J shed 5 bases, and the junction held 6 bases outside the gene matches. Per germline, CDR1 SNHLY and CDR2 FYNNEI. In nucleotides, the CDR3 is TGTGCCAGCAGTGTTACGGGACAGGGGGCTGAAAACATTCAGTACTTC. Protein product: CASSVTGQGAENIQYF.

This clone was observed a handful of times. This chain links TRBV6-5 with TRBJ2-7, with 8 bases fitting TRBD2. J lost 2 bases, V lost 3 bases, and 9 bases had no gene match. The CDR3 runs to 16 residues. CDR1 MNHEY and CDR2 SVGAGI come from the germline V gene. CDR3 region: CASSYWPSGYPYEQYF. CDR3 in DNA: TGTGCCAGCAGTTATTGGCCTAGCGGGTACCCCTACGAGCAGTACTTC.

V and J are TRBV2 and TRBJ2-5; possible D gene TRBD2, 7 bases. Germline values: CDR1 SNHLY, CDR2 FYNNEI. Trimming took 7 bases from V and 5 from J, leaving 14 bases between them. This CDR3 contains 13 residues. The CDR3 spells CASKLQGGETQYF. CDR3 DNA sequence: TGTGCCAGCAAATTACAGGGAGGGGAGACCCAGTACTTC.

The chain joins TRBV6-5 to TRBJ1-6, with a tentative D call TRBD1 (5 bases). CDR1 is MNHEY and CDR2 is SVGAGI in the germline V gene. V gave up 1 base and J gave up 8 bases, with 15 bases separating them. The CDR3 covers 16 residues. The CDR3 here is CASSYYPQGGDSPLHF. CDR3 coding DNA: TGTGCCAGCAGTTACTACCCACAAGGAGGGGATTCACCCCTCCACTTT.

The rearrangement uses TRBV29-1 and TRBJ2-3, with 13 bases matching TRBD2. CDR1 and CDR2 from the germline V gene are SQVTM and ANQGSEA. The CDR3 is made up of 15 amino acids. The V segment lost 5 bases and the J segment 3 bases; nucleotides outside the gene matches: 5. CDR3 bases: TGCAGCGTTCAGGGACTAGCGGGGACAACAGATACGCAGTATTTT. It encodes CSVQGLAGTTDTQYF.

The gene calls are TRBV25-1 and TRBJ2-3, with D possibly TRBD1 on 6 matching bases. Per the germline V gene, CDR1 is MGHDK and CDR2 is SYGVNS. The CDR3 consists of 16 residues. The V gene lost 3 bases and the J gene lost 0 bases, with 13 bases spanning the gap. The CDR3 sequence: CASSDGTSTSTDTQYF. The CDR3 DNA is TGTGCCAGCAGTGATGGGACATCGACTAGCACAGATACGCAGTATTTT. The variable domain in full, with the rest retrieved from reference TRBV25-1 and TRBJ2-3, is EADIYQTPRYLVIGTGKKITLECSQTMGHDKMYWYQQDPGMELHLIHYSYGVNSTEKGDLSSESTVSRIRTEHFPLTLESARPSHTSQYLCASSDGTSTSTDTQYFGPGTRLTVL.

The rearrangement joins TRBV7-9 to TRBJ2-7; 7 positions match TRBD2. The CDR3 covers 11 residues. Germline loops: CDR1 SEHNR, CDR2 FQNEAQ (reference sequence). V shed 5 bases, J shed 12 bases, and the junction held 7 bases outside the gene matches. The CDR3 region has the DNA TGTGCCAGCAGCCAAAGCGGGGTTCGGTACTTC. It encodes CASSQSGVRYF.

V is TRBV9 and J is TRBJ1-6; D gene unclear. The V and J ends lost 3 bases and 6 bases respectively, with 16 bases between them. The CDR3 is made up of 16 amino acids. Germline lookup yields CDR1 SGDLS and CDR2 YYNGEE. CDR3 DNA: TGTGCCAGCAGCGAGGGCGGGCGAAGAATTAATTCACCCCTCCACTTT. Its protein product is CASSEGGRRINSPLHF.

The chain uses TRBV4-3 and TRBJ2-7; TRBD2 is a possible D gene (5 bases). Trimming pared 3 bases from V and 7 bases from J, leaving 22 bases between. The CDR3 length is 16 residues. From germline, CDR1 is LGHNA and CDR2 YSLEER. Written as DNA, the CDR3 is TGCGCCAGCAGCCAGAGGGAGCCGGGCCTCATCGGGGAGCAGTACTTC. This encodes CASSQREPGLIGEQYF.

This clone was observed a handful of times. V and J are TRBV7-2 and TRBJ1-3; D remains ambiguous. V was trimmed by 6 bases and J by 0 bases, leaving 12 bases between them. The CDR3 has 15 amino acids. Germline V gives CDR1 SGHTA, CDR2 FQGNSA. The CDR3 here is CASRLSPSSGNTIYF. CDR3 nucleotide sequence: TGTGCCAGCAGATTATCCCCTTCCTCTGGAAACACCATATATTTT. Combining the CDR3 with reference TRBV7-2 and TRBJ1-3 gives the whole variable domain GAGVSQSPSNKVTEKGKDVELRCDPISGHTALYWYRQSLGQGLEFLIYFQGNSAPDKSGLPSDRFSAERTGGSVSTLTIQRTQQEDSAVYLCASRLSPSSGNTIYFGEGSWLTVV.

The CDR3 loop reads CASSVSPAGVSTDTQYF. CDR3 coding DNA: TGTGCCAGCAGCGTAAGTCCAGCGGGGGTTAGCACAGATACGCAGTATTTT. The chain employs TRBV9 and TRBJ2-3, with TRBD2 identical over 8 bases. CDR3 size: 17 residues. V lost 1 base, J lost 0 bases, and 7 bases stayed unmatched. Germline CDR1 is SGDLS and CDR2 is YYNGEE. The entire variable domain, with the rest obtained from reference TRBV9 and TRBJ2-3, is as follows: DSGVTQTPKHLITATGQRVTLRCSPRSGDLSVYWYQQSLDQGLQFLIQYYNGEERAKGNILERFSAQQFPDLHSELNLSSLELGDSALYFCASSVSPAGVSTDTQYFGPGTRLTVL.

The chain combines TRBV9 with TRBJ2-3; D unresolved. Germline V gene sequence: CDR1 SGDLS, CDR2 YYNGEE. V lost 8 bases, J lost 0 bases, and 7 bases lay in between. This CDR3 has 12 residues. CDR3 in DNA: TGTGCCAGTCGCGGAAGCACAGATACGCAGTATTTT. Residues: CASRGSTDTQYF.

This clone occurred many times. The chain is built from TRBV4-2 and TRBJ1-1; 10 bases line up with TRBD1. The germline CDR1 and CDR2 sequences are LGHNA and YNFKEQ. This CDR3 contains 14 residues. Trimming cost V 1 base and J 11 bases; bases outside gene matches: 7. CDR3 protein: CASSQVSLGQGAFF. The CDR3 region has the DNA TGTGCCAGCAGCCAAGTTTCCTTGGGACAGGGGGCTTTCTTT.

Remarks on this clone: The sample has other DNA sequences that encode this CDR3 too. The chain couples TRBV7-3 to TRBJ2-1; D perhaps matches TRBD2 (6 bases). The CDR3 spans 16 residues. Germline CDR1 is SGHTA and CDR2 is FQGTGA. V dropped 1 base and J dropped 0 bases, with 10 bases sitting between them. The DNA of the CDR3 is TGTGCCAGCAGCTTAAGGGCGGGGAGCTCCTACAATGAGCAGTTCTTC. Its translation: CASSLRAGSSYNEQFF.

CDR3 sequence reads: CASRGNSYEQYF. The CDR3 DNA follows: TGTGCAAGTAGGGGCAACTCCTACGAGCAGTACTTC. The chain employs TRBV12-2 and TRBJ2-7; TRBD1 is the table's D call and was not checked against the DNA. TRBV12-2 is an annotated pseudogene. The CDR3 spans 12 residues.

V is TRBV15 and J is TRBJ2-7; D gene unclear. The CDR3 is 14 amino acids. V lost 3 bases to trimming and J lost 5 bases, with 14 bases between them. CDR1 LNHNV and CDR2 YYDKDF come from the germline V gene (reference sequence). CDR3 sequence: CATSSDYRTDEQYF. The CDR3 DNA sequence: TGTGCCACCAGCAGTGATTACCGTACGGACGAGCAGTACTTC.

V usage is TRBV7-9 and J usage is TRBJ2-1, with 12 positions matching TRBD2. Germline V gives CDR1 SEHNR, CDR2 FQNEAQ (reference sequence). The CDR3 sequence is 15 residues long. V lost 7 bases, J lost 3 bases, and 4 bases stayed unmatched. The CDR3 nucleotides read TGTGCCAGCATCACGACTAGCGGGGGCTACAATGAGCAGTTCTTC. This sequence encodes CASITTSGGYNEQFF.

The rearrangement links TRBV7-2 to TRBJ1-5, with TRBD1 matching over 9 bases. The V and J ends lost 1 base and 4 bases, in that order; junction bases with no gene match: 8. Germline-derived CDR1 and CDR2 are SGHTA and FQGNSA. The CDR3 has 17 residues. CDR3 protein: CASSLVNPGQGNQPQHF. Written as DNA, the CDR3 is TGTGCCAGCAGCTTAGTGAACCCGGGACAGGGAAATCAGCCCCAGCATTTT.

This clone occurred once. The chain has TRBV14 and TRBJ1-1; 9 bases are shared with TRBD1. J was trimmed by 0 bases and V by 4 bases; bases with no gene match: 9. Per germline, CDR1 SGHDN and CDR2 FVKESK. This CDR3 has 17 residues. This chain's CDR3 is CASSRLDRGFMNTEAFF. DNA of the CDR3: TGTGCCAGCAGCCGATTGGACAGGGGATTCATGAACACTGAAGCTTTCTTT.

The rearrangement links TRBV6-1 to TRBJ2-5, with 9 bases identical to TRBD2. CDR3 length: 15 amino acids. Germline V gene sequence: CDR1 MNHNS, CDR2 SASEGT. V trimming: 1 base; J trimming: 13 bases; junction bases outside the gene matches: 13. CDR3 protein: CASSEVRLAGSHRYF. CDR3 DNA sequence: TGTGCCAGCAGTGAAGTAAGGCTAGCGGGGTCCCACCGGTACTTC.

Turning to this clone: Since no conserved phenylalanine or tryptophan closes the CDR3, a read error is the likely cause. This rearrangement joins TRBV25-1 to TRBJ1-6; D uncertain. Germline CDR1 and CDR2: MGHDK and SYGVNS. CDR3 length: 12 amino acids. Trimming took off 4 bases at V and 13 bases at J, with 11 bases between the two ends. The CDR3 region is CASSGGRTPLHL. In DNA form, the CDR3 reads TGTGCCAGCAGTGGAGGAAGAACGCCCCTCCACCTT.

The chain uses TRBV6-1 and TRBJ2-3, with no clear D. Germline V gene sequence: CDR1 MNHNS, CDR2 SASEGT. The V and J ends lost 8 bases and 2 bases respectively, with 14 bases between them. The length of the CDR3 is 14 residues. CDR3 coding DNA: TGTGCCAGCGGGCGAGTTACCAACACAGATACGCAGTATTTT. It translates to CASGRVTNTDTQYF.

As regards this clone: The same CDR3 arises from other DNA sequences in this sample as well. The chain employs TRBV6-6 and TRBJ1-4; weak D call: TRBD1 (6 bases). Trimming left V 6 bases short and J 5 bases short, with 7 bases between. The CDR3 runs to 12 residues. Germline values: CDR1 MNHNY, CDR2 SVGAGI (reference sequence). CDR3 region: CASRQGNEKLFF. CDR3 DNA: TGTGCCAGCAGACAGGGAAATGAAAAACTGTTTTTT.

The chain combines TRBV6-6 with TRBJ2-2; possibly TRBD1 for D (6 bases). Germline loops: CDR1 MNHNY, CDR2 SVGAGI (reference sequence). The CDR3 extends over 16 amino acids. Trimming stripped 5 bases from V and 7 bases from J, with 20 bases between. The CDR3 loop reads CASSLDASVDSGELFF. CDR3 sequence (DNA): TGTGCCAGCAGTCTAGATGCCTCTGTGGACAGCGGGGAGCTGTTTTTT.

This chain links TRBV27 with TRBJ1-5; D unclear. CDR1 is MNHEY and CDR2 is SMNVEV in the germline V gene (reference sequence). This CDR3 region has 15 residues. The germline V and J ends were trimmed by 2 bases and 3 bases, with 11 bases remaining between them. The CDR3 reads CASSLVEPINQPQHF. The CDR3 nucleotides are TGTGCCAGCAGTTTAGTAGAACCGATCAATCAGCCCCAGCATTTT.

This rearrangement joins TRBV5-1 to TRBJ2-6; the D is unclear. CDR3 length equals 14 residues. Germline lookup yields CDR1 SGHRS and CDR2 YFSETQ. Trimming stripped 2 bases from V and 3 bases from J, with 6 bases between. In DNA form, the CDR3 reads TGCGCCAGCAGCTTTTATAGTGGGGCCAACGTCCTGACTTTC. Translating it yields CASSFYSGANVLTF.

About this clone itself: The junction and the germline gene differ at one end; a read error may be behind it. In nucleotides, the CDR3 is TGTGCCAGCACTTTATGGACTAACTATGGCTACCCCTTC. It is translated as CASTLWTNYGYPF. The chain recombines TRBV28 with TRBJ1-2, with unresolved D. The CDR3 runs to 13 residues. CDR1 and CDR2 (germline): MDHEN, SYDVKM.

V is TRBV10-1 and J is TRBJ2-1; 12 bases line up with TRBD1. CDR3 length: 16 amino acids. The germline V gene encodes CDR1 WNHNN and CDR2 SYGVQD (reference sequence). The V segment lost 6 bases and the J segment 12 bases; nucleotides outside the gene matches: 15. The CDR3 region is CASSYQRDRGLVGQFF. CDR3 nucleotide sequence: TGCGCCAGCAGCTACCAACGGGACAGGGGGCTAGTCGGGCAGTTCTTC.

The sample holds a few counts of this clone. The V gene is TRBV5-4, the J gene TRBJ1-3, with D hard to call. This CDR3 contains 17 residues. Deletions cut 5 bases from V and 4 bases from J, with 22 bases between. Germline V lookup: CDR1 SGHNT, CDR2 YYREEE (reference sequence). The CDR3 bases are TGTGCCAGCAGTTCAGGAGGAACCGACCTACGCGGAAACACCATATATTTT. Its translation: CASSSGGTDLRGNTIYF.

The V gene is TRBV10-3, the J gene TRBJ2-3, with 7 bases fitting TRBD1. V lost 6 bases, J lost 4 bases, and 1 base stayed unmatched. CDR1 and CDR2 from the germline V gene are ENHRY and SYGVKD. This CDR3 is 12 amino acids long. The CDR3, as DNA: TGTGCCATCAGCCAGGGGGCAGATACGCAGTATTTT. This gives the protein CAISQGADTQYF.